Below are 11 T cell receptor beta chains sequenced from a single sample in a study of long-term antiretroviral therapy in people with HIV. The libraries were made with immunoSEQ v3.0 at survey level. Using immunoSEQ multiplex PCR, the repertoire was profiled, and TCRdb retains in-frame clones only, with some absent. The data contain more than 35,000 clones, nearly 95% of them singletons. The sample consisted of unsorted PBMCs, taken 3.7 years after starting antiretroviral therapy. These receptors were taken from a woman aged 45 to 65 with HIV.

The chain joins TRBV10-3 to TRBJ2-3; TRBD1 agrees at 7 bases. The J segment lost 2 bases and the V segment lost 11 bases, leaving 7 bases of the junction unmatched. The CDR3 is made up of 13 amino acids. CDR1 and CDR2 from the germline V gene are ENHRY and SYGVKD. CDR3 DNA sequence: TGTGCCGCCTCGGACAGGTCCACAGATACGCAGTATTTT. Translating it yields CAASDRSTDTQYF.

The J gene is TRBJ1-6, the V gene TRBV19; TRBD1 is a possible D gene (5 bases). Trimming took 10 bases from V and 0 from J, leaving 13 bases between them. The germline V gene has CDR1 LNHDA and CDR2 SQIVND (reference sequence). The CDR3 is 15 residues long. Written as DNA, the CDR3 is TGTGCCATCAGGGCCGGGAGCTCCTATAATTCACCCCTCCACTTT. Residues: CAIRAGSSYNSPLHF.

The rearrangement uses TRBV10-3 and TRBJ2-7, with D perhaps assigned TRBD1 or TRBD2 (6 bases each). CDR3 length equals 15 residues. V lost 4 bases and J 3 bases, leaving 16 bases between the germline ends. The germline gives CDR1 ENHRY, CDR2 SYGVKD. The CDR3, as DNA: TGTGCCATCAGTGCAACTAGGGGGGCGGGCTACGAGCAGTACTTC. This encodes CAISATRGAGYEQYF.

The rearrangement links TRBV14 to TRBJ2-2, with TRBD1 identical over 8 bases. This CDR3 comprises 13 residues. V lost 4 bases, J lost 7 bases, and 2 bases stayed unmatched. Germline V gene lookup returns CDR1 SGHDN and CDR2 FVKESK. CDR3 nucleotide sequence: TGTGCCAGCAGCCTCACAGGGGGCGGGGAGCTGTTTTTT. Its translation is CASSLTGGGELFF. The whole variable domain, remainder taken from reference TRBV14 and TRBJ2-2, is EAGVTQFPSHSVIEKGQTVTLRCDPISGHDNLYWYRRVMGKEIKFLLHFVKESKQDESGMPNNRFLAERTGGTYSTLKVQPAELEDSGVYFCASSLTGGGELFFGEGSRLTVL.

The chain uses TRBV10-3 and TRBJ1-4; D perhaps matches TRBD1 (5 bases). The CDR3 has 15 residues. Trimming stripped 2 bases from V and 1 base from J, with 8 bases between. The germline gives CDR1 ENHRY, CDR2 SYGVKD. The CDR3 region is CAISEPGGTNEKLFF. The CDR3, as DNA: TGTGCCATCAGTGAGCCGGGGGGAACTAATGAAAAACTGTTTTTT.

The CDR3 region is CASSSSGARQYNEQFF. The CDR3 nucleotides are TGTGCCAGCAGTTCCTCTGGAGCTCGTCAGTACAATGAGCAGTTCTTC. This chain links TRBV6-5 with TRBJ2-1, with D uncertain. This CDR3 region has 16 residues. Deletions cut 4 bases from V and 4 bases from J, with 17 bases between. Germline-derived CDR1 and CDR2 are MNHEY and SVGAGI.

The V gene is TRBV5-1, the J gene TRBJ1-4, with TRBD1 as a possible D gene (5 bases). CDR1 and CDR2 (germline): SGHRS, YFSETQ. The CDR3 covers 17 residues. V gave up 5 bases and J gave up 0 bases, with 17 bases separating them. Written as DNA, the CDR3 is TGCGCCAGCAGTCCCCGACGGGACTTTTCAACTAATGAAAAACTGTTTTTT. Translating it yields CASSPRRDFSTNEKLFF.

This chain uses TRBV27 with TRBJ2-7, with a tentative D call TRBD2 (6 bases). The CDR3 spans 14 residues. Germline V CDR1 and CDR2: MNHEY, SMNVEV (reference sequence). Trimming cost V 6 bases and J 2 bases, with 14 bases left between them. This CDR3 is CASRRAGGTYEQYF. DNA of the CDR3: TGTGCCAGCAGGCGAGCGGGTGGAACCTACGAGCAGTACTTC.

The chain links TRBV7-3 to TRBJ2-1; 10 bases are shared with TRBD2. Germline trimming cut 4 bases from V and 9 bases from J; bases unmatched to any gene: 12. The CDR3 is made up of 16 amino acids. The germline gives CDR1 SGHTA, CDR2 FQGTGA. CDR3 sequence reads: CASSSDSGTSVGEQFF. As DNA, the CDR3 is TGTGCCAGCAGCTCTGATTCCGGGACTAGCGTCGGTGAGCAGTTCTTC.

The gene calls are TRBV5-8 and TRBJ1-6; TRBD1 is a possible D gene (6 bases). V lost 3 bases and J 7 bases, leaving 20 bases between the germline ends. From germline, CDR1 is SGHTS and CDR2 YDEGEE. The CDR3 length is 17 residues. The CDR3 loop reads CASSSREGQRGNSPLHF. In DNA, the CDR3 is TGTGCCAGCAGCTCCCGGGAGGGTCAGAGGGGGAATTCACCCCTCCACTTT.

This clone was detected once. The CDR3, as DNA: TGTGCCAGCAGTGAACGCGGGGGCAGGAGAGATACGCAGTATTTT. Its protein is CASSERGGRRDTQYF. The chain links TRBV6-1 to TRBJ2-3; D is possibly TRBD2 (7 bases). CDR3 length: 15 residues. Trimming took off 2 bases at V and 5 bases at J, with 14 bases between the two ends. The germline V gene encodes CDR1 MNHNS and CDR2 SASEGT.